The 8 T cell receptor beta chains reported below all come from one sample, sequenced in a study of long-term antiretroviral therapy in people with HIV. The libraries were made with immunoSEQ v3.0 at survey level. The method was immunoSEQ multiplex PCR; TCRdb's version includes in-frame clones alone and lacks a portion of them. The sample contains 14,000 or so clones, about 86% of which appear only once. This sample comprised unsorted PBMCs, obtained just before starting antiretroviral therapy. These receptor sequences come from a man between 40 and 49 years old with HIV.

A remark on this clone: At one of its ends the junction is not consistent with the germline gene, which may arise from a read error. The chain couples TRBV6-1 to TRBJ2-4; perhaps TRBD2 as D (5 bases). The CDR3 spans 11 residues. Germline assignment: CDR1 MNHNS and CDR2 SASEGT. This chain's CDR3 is CASSERRLLDF. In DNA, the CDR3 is TGTGCCAGCAGTGAAAGGAGGTTATTGGACTTC.

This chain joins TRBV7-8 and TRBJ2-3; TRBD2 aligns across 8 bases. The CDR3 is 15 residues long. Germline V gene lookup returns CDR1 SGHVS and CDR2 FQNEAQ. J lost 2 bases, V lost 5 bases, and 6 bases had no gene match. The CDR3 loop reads CASSREGGHTDTQYF. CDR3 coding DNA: TGTGCCAGCAGCCGGGAGGGGGGACACACAGATACGCAGTATTTT.

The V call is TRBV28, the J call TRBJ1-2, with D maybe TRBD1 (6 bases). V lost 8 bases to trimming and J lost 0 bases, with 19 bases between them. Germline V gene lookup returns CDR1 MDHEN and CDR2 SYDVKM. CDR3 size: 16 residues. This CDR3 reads CASGTRRDGTNYGYTF. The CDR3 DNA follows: TGTGCCAGCGGGACACGTCGGGACGGTACTAACTATGGCTACACCTTC.

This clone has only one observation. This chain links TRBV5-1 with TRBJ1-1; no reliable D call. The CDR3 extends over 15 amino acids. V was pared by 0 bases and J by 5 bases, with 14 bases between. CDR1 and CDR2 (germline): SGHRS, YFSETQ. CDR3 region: CASSLETRGMTEAFF. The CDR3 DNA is TGCGCCAGCAGCTTGGAAACGCGGGGTATGACTGAAGCTTTCTTT.

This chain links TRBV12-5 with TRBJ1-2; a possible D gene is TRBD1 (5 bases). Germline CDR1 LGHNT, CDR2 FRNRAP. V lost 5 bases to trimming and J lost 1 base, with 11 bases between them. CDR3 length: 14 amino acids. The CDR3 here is CASGPDINNYGYTF. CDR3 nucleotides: TGTGCTAGTGGTCCGGACATCAATAACTATGGCTACACCTTC.

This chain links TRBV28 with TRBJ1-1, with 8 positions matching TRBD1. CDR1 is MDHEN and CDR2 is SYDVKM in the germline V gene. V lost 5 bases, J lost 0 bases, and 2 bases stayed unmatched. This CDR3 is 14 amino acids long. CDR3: CASSRTGLNTEAFF. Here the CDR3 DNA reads TGTGCCAGCAGTCGGACAGGGCTGAACACTGAAGCTTTCTTT.

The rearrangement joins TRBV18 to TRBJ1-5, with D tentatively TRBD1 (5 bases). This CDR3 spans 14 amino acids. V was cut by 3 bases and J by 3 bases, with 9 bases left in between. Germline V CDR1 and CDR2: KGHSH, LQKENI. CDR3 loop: CASSPGGFNQPQHF. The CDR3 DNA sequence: TGTGCCAGCTCACCGGGGGGTTTCAATCAGCCCCAGCATTTT. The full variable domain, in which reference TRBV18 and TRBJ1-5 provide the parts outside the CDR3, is NAGVMQNPRHLVRRRGQEARLRCSPMKGHSHVYWYRQLPEEGLKFMVYLQKENIIDESGMPKERFSAEFPKEGPSILRIQQVVRGDSAAYFCASSPGGFNQPQHFGDGTRLSIL.

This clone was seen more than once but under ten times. The CDR3 loop is CASRGLAGSTDTQYF. CDR3 nucleotide sequence: TGTGCCAGCAGAGGACTAGCGGGTAGCACAGATACGCAGTATTTT. V usage is TRBV6-1 and J usage is TRBJ2-3, with TRBD2 identical over 11 bases. Germline CDR1 MNHNS, CDR2 SASEGT. J was trimmed by 0 bases and V by 6 bases; bases with no gene match: 2. CDR3 length: 15 amino acids.